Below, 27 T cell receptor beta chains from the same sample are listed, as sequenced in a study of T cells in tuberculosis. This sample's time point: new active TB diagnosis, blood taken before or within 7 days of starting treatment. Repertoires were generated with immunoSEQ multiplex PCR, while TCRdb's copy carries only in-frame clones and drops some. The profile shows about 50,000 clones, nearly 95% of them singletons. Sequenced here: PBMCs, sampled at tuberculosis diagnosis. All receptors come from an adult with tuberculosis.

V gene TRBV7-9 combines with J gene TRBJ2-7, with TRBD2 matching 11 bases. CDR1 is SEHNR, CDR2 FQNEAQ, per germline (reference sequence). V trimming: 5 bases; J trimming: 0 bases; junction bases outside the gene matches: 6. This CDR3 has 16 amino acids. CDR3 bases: TGTGCCAGCAGCCCCGAAACTAGCGGGAGCTCCTACGAGCAGTACTTC. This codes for CASSPETSGSSYEQYF.

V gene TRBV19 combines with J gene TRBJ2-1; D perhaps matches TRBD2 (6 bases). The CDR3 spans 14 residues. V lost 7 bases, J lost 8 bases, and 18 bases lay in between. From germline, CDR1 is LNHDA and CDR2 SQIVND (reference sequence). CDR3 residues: CASTLGGVGDEQFF. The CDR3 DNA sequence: TGTGCCAGTACCCTGGGGGGAGTGGGTGATGAGCAGTTCTTC.

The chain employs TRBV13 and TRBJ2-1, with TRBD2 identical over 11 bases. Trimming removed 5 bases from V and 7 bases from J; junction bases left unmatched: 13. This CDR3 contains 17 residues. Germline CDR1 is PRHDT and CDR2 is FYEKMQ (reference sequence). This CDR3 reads CASSQDAGTSGQNEQFF. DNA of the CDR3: TGTGCCAGCAGCCAAGACGCCGGGACTAGCGGTCAGAATGAGCAGTTCTTC.

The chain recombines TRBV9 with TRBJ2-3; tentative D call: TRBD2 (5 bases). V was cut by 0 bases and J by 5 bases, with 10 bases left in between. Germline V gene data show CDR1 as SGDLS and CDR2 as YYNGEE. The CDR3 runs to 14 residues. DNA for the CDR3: TGTGCCAGCAGCGTAGAGGCTAGCCTAGATACGCAGTATTTT. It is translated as CASSVEASLDTQYF.

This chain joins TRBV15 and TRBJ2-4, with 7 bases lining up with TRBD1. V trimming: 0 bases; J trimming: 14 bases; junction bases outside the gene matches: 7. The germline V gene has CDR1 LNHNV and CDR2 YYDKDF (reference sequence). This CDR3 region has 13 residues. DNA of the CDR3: TGTGCCACCAGCAGAGATCGGCAGGGGGAAAAGTACTTC. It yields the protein CATSRDRQGEKYF.

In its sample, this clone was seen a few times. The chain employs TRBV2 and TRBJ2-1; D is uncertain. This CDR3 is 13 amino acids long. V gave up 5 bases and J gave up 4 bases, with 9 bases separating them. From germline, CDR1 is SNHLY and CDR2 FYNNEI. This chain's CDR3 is CASSTPVYNEQFF. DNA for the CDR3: TGTGCCAGCAGTACTCCCGTTTACAATGAGCAGTTCTTC.

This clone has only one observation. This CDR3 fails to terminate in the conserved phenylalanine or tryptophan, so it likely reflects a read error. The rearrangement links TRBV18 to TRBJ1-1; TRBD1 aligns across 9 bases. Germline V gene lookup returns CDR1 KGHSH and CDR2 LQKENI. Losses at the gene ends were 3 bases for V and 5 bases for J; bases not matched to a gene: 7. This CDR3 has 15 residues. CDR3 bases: TGTGCCAGCTCACCTGGGGGACAGGGCTTAACTGAAGCTTTCCTT. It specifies CASSPGGQGLTEAFL.

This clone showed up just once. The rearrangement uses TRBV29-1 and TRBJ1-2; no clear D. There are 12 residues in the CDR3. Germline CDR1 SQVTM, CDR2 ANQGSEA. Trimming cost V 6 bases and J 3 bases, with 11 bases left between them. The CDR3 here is CSVAESDYGYTF. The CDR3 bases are TGCAGCGTCGCTGAGTCGGACTATGGCTACACCTTC.

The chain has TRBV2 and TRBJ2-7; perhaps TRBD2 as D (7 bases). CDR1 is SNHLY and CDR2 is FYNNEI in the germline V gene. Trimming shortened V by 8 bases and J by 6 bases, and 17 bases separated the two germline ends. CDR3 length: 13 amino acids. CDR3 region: CASVGGGRVEQYF. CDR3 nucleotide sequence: TGTGCCAGCGTCGGAGGGGGGAGGGTCGAGCAGTACTTC.

The CDR3 is CASSQARTEPQHF. CDR3 bases: TGCGCCAGCAGCCAAGCGAGGACAGAGCCCCAGCATTTT. The rearrangement joins TRBV4-1 to TRBJ1-5; tentative D call: TRBD1 (6 bases). The CDR3 consists of 13 residues. Trimming removed 1 base from V and 8 bases from J, with 9 bases in between. Per germline, CDR1 MGHRA and CDR2 YSYEKL.

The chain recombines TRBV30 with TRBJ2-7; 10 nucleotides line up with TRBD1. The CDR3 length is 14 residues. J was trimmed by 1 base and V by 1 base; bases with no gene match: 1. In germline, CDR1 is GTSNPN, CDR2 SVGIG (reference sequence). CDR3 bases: TGTGCCTGGAGTGCGGGACAGGGGTCCTACGAGCAGTACTTC. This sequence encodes CAWSAGQGSYEQYF.

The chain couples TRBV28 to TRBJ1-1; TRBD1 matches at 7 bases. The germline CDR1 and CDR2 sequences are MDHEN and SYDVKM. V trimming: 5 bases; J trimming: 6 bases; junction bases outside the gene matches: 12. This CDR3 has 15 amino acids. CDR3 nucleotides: TGTGCCAGCAGTCTGACCTACAGGGGAAGGCCTGAAGCTTTCTTT. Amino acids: CASSLTYRGRPEAFF. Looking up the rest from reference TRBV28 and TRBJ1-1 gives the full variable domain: DVKVTQSSRYLVKRTGEKVFLECVQDMDHENMFWYRQDPGLGLRLIYFSYDVKMKEKGDIPEGYSVSREKKERFSLILESASTNQTSMYLCASSLTYRGRPEAFFGQGTRLTVV.

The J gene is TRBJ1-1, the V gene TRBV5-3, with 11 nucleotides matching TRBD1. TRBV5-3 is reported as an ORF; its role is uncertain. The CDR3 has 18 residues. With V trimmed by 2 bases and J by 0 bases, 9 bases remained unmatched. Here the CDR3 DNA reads TGTGCCAGAAGCTTCCGGGACAGGGGGACCTCCATGAACACTGAAGCTTTCTTT. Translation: CARSFRDRGTSMNTEAFF.

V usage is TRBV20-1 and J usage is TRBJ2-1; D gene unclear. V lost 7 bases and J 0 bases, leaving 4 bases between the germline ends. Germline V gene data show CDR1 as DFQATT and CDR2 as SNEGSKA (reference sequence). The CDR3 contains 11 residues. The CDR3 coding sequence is TGCAGTGTCGTCTCCTACAATGAGCAGTTCTTC. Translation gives CSVVSYNEQFF.

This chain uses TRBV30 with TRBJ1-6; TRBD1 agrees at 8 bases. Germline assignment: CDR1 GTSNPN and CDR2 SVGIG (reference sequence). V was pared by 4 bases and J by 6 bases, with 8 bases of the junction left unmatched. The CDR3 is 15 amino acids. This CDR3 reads CAWTLDRAFNSPLHF. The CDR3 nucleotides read TGTGCCTGGACGTTGGACAGGGCGTTTAATTCACCCCTCCACTTT.

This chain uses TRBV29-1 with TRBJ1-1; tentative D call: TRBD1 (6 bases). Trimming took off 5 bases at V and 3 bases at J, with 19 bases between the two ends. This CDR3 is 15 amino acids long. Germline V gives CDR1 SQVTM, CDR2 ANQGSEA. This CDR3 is CSVRGSGAEYTEAFF. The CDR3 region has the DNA TGCAGCGTTAGGGGGAGCGGAGCCGAATACACTGAAGCTTTCTTT.

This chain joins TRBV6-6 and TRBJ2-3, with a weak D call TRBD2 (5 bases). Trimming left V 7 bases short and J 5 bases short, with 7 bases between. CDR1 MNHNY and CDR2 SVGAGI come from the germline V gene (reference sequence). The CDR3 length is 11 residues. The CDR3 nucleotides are TGTGCCAGCACTACTAGAGATACGCAGTATTTT. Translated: CASTTRDTQYF.

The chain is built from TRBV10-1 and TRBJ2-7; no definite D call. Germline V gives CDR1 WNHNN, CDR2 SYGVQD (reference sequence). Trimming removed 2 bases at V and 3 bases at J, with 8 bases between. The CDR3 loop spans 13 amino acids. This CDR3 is CASSELGFYEQYF. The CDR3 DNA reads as TGCGCCAGCAGTGAGCTCGGGTTCTACGAGCAGTACTTC.

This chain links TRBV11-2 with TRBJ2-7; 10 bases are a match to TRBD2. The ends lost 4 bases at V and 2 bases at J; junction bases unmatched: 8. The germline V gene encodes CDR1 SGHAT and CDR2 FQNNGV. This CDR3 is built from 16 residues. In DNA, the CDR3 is TGTGCCAGCAGCTCCTTCCCTAGCGGGAGAACCTACGAGCAGTACTTC. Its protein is CASSSFPSGRTYEQYF.

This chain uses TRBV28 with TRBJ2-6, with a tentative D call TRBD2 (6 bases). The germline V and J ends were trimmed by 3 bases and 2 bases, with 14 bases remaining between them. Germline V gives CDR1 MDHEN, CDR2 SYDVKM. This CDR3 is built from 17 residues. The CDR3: CASSFKYWGAGANVLTF. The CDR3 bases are TGTGCCAGCAGTTTTAAATATTGGGGGGCTGGGGCCAACGTCCTGACTTTC.

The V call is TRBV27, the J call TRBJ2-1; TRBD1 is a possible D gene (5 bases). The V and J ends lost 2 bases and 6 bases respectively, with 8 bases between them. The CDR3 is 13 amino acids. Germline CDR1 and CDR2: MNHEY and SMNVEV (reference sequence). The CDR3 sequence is CASSLQGGNEQFF. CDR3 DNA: TGTGCCAGCAGTTTACAGGGTGGCAATGAGCAGTTCTTC.

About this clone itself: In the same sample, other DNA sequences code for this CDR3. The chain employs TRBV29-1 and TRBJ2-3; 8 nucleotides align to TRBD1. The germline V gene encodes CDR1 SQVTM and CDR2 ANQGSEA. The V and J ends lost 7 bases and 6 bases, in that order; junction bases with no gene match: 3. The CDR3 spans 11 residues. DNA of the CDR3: TGCAGCGCAAGACAGGGGGATACGCAGTATTTT. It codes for CSARQGDTQYF.

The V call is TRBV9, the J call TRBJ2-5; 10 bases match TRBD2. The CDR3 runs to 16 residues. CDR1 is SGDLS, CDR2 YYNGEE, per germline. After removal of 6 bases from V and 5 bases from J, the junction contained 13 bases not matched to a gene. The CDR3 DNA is TGTGCCAGCACTGAGCGGGAGGGCCGCCCCCCCGAGACCCAGTACTTC. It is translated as CASTEREGRPPETQYF. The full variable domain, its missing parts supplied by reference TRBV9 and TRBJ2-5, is DSGVTQTPKHLITATGQRVTLRCSPRSGDLSVYWYQQSLDQGLQFLIQYYNGEERAKGNILERFSAQQFPDLHSELNLSSLELGDSALYFCASTEREGRPPETQYFGPGTRLLVL.

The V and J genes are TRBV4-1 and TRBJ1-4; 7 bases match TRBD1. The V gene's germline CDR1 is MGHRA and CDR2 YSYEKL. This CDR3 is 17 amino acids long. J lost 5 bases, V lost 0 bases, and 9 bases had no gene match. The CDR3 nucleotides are TGCGCCAGCAGCCAAGACCTATTACAGGGGAGAAATGAAAAACTGTTTTTT. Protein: CASSQDLLQGRNEKLFF.

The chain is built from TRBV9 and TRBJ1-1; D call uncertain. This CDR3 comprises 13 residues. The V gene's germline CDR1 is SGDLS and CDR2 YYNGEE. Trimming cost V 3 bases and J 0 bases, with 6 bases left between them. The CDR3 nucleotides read TGTGCCAGCAGCGCCACAGTGAACACTGAAGCTTTCTTT. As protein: CASSATVNTEAFF.

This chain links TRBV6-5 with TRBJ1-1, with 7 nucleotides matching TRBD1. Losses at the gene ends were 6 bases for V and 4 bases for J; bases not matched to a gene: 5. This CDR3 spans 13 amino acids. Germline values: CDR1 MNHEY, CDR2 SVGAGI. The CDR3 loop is CASRLTGATEAFF. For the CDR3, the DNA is TGTGCCAGCAGGTTAACAGGGGCCACTGAAGCTTTCTTT.

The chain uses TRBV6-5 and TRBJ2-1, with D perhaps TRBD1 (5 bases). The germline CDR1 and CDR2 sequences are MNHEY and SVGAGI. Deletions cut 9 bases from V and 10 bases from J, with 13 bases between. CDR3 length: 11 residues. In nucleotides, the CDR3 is TGTGCCAGTAATCAGGGTTGGGAGCAGTTCTTC. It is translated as CASNQGWEQFF.